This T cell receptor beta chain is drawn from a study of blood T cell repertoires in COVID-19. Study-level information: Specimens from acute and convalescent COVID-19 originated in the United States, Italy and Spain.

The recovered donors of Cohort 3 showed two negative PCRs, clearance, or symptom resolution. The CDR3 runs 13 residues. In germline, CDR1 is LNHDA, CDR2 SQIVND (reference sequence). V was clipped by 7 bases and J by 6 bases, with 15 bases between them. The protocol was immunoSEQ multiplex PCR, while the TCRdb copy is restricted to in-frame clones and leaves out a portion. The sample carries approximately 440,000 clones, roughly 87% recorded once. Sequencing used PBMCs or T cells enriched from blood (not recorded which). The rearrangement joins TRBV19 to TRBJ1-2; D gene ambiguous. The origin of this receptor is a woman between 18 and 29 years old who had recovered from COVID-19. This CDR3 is CASKFGGIDGYTF. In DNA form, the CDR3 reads TGTGCCAGTAAGTTCGGAGGGATTGATGGCTACACCTTC.